These 9 T cell receptor beta chains came from one sample sequenced in a study of shared clonotypes between healthy human individuals. TCRdb's table, derived via immunoSEQ multiplex PCR, lists solely in-frame clones and lacks some. The sample carries about 1 million clones, approximately 72% recorded once. Source material: memory CD4+ T cells sorted from blood. As for subset: CD45RA-negative fraction. Receptors originate from a man aged 18 to 29 in good health.

This chain uses TRBV9 with TRBJ1-1, with D possibly being TRBD1 (6 bases). V lost 1 base to trimming and J lost 6 bases, with 19 bases between them. CDR3 length equals 16 residues. In germline, CDR1 is SGDLS, CDR2 YYNGEE. The CDR3 is CASSVRDGGPVSEAFF. CDR3 in DNA: TGTGCCAGCAGCGTAAGGGATGGGGGGCCAGTCTCTGAAGCTTTCTTT.

J is TRBJ2-5 and V is TRBV2, with 7 bases aligning to TRBD2. This CDR3 has 15 amino acids. Germline-derived CDR1 and CDR2 are SNHLY and FYNNEI. J was trimmed by 2 bases and V by 4 bases; bases with no gene match: 7. CDR3 protein: CASSVRASGQETQYF. The CDR3 DNA reads TGTGCCAGCAGTGTAAGGGCTAGCGGACAAGAGACCCAGTACTTC.

The gene calls are TRBV5-4 and TRBJ2-7; 8 bases match TRBD1. CDR1 and CDR2 (germline): SGHNT, YYREEE (reference sequence). Trimming cost V 1 base and J 5 bases; bases outside gene matches: 8. The CDR3 contains 15 residues. The CDR3 sequence: CASSLYRGTIDEQYF. Here the CDR3 DNA reads TGTGCCAGCAGCTTGTACAGGGGGACGATCGACGAGCAGTACTTC.

The chain is built from TRBV11-2 and TRBJ2-5, with a weak D call TRBD2 (6 bases). There are 15 residues in the CDR3. V was pared by 3 bases and J by 5 bases, with 16 bases between. From germline, CDR1 is SGHAT and CDR2 FQNNGV. In nucleotides, the CDR3 is TGTGCCAGCAGCTTGGGGGGACCCAGCACGGAGACCCAGTACTTC. Its translation: CASSLGGPSTETQYF. Full variable domain (missing parts from reference TRBV11-2 and TRBJ2-5): EAGVAQSPRYKIIEKRQSVAFWCNPISGHATLYWYQQILGQGPKLLIQFQNNGVVDDSQLPKDRFSAERLKGVDSTLKIQPAKLEDSAVYLCASSLGGPSTETQYFGPGTRLLVL.

The gene calls are TRBV19 and TRBJ2-7; 10 positions agree with TRBD1. The V gene end was trimmed by 10 bases and the J gene end by 5 bases; junction bases not matched to a gene: 8. CDR1 is LNHDA and CDR2 is SQIVND in the germline V gene (reference sequence). This CDR3 spans 13 amino acids. The CDR3: CATRVDRGDEQYF. The CDR3 nucleotides read TGTGCCACCAGAGTGGACAGGGGGGACGAGCAGTACTTC.

The V call is TRBV6-1, the J call TRBJ1-2; TRBD1 might be the D (5 bases). CDR1 MNHNS and CDR2 SASEGT come from the germline V gene. This CDR3 comprises 15 residues. Trimming stripped 0 bases from V and 3 bases from J, with 11 bases between. The CDR3 DNA is TGTGCCAGCAGTGAAGCGGGGGGTTCAGACTATGGCTACACCTTC. This codes for CASSEAGGSDYGYTF.

The chain joins TRBV18 to TRBJ1-2; TRBD1 is a possible D gene (5 bases). The germline V gene has CDR1 KGHSH and CDR2 LQKENI. The CDR3 consists of 17 residues. The V end was cut by 5 bases, the J end by 4 bases, with 23 bases between. The CDR3 region is CASSEDGWGTLFYGYTF. DNA for the CDR3: TGTGCCAGCTCAGAGGATGGTTGGGGGACGTTATTCTATGGCTACACCTTC.

The chain uses TRBV11-3 and TRBJ2-1; D tentatively fits TRBD1 or TRBD2 (6 bases each). Germline V lookup: CDR1 SGHNT, CDR2 YENEEA. Trimming stripped 2 bases from V and 8 bases from J, with 7 bases between. The CDR3 length is 12 residues. The CDR3 loop is CASSLRGDEQFF. CDR3 in DNA: TGTGCCAGCAGCTTAAGGGGGGATGAGCAGTTCTTC.

To note about this clone: Other nucleotide sequences from this sample produce the same CDR3. V usage is TRBV2 and J usage is TRBJ2-5, with no clear D. Deletions cut 4 bases from V and 4 bases from J, with 7 bases between. The germline V gene has CDR1 SNHLY and CDR2 FYNNEI. The CDR3 runs 12 residues. The CDR3 region has the DNA TGTGCCAGCAGTGGCAGAGGAGAGACCCAGTACTTC. It is translated as CASSGRGETQYF.